A single TCR beta chain is shown here with its context. This sample is part of a study of blood T cell repertoires in COVID-19. Study information: Researchers got acute and convalescent COVID-19 samples from the United States, Italy and Spain.

This CDR3 is built from 15 residues. Germline lookup yields CDR1 SQVTM and CDR2 ANQGSEA. V shed 6 bases, J shed 1 base, and the junction held 8 bases outside the gene matches. Study processing details: Amplified reference gene primers provided the basis for estimating nucleated cell counts. Profiling relied on immunoSEQ multiplex PCR, and the TCRdb table lists in-frame clones only, not all of them. V and J calls and clone size follow that table, whereas D and trimming were derived from the DNA. The sample has about 42,000 clones, 85% to 90% seen once; the top ten hold around 8.5%. The sequence derives from a man in his thirties or forties with active or convalescent COVID-19. This chain connects TRBV29-1 to TRBJ1-1, with TRBD1 matching 10 bases. Sequencing was carried out using peripheral blood. In DNA, the CDR3 is TGCAGCGTCCGGGACAGGGGTGTGGGGAACACTGAAGCTTTCTTT. Translation: CSVRDRGVGNTEAFF.